These T cell receptor beta chains were read from a single sample in a study of blood T cell repertoires in COVID-19. Assay: immunoSEQ multiplex PCR; the TCRdb copy retains only in-frame clones and omits some. This table has 150,000 to 200,000 clones, approximately 86% appearing once. The sample was peripheral blood. The receptors come from a man between 70 and 80 years old with active or convalescent COVID-19. Both conserved end residues are part of each CDR3. The D gene is left open where the match is weak. Expanded clones get a size class; other rows say once, few or many, or leave the size out.

D gene	clone size	V gene	CDR3 length	J gene	CDR3 protein	CDR3 DNA
-	-	TRBV3-1/TRBV3-2	11	TRBJ2-7	CASSQQGEQYF	TGTGCCAGCAGCCAACAGGGGGAGCAGTACTTC
TRBD1	-	TRBV7-2	17	TRBJ1-1	CASSLGARGTLNTEAFF	TGTGCCAGCAGCTTAGGGGCCAGGGGGACATTGAACACTGAAGCTTTCTTT
TRBD1	-	TRBV29-1	14	TRBJ1-2	CSVEVPGGRYGYTF	TGCAGCGTTGAAGTCCCAGGGGGCCGCTATGGCTACACCTTC
-	-	TRBV30	13	TRBJ1-3	CARSPLSGNTIYF	TGTGCCCGGAGCCCTCTCTCTGGAAACACCATATATTTT
-	-	TRBV12-3/TRBV12-4	13	TRBJ1-5	CASQGRGNQPQHF	TGTGCCAGTCAGGGAAGGGGCAATCAGCCCCAGCATTTT
TRBD2	few	TRBV6-2/TRBV6-3	19	TRBJ2-1	CASSYPSDWLAGESDEQFF	TGTGCCAGCAGTTACCCCTCTGATTGGTTAGCGGGAGAGTCGGATGAGCAGTTCTTC
-	-	TRBV18	14	TRBJ2-7	CASSPPNRAREQYF	TGTGCCAGCTCACCACCTAACAGGGCCCGCGAGCAGTACTTC
TRBD1	-	TRBV18	16	TRBJ1-1	CASSPTGTGQDTEAFF	TGTGCCAGCTCACCAACCGGGACAGGTCAGGACACTGAAGCTTTCTTT
TRBD1	-	TRBV4-3	17	TRBJ2-7	CASSQDAPTGDAYEQYF	TGCGCCAGCAGCCAAGATGCACCTACAGGGGACGCCTACGAGCAGTACTTC
TRBD1	-	TRBV7-2	13	TRBJ1-1	CASSQRQGGKAFF	TGTGCCAGCAGCCAGCGACAGGGGGGAAAAGCTTTCTTT
TRBD1	-	TRBV19	14	TRBJ1-1	CASSDRGLLTEAFF	TGTGCCAGTAGTGACAGGGGGCTCCTCACTGAAGCTTTCTTT
-	-	TRBV2	14	TRBJ2-7	CASSGRGAFYEQYF	TGTGCCAGCAGCGGGAGAGGGGCCTTCTACGAGCAGTACTTC
-	-	TRBV10-3	15	TRBJ2-7	CAIKGEGGQSHEQYF	TGTGCCATCAAGGGGGAGGGGGGGCAATCCCACGAGCAGTACTTC
TRBD1	-	TRBV2	16	TRBJ2-5	CASSGISTGGRKTQYF	TGTGCCAGCAGCGGGATTTCCACAGGGGGCAGGAAGACCCAGTACTTC
-	-	TRBV6-1	14	TRBJ1-2	CASSEVRGRHGYTF	TGTGCCAGCAGTGAAGTCCGGGGAAGACATGGCTACACCTTC
-	once	TRBV28	11	TRBJ1-5	CASSLRQDQHF	TGTGCCAGCAGTCTCCGACAGGATCAGCATTTT
TRBD1	-	TRBV20-1	14	TRBJ1-4	CSASRDSRNEKLFF	TGCAGTGCTAGTAGGGACAGCCGCAATGAAAAACTGTTTTTT
-	-	TRBV11-3	13	TRBJ1-3	CASSRSSGNTIYF	TGTGCCAGCAGCCGGTCTTCCGGAAACACCATATATTTT
TRBD1	-	TRBV11-2	19	TRBJ2-2	CASSSGQGAGFSYTGELFF	TGTGCCAGCAGCTCAGGACAGGGGGCGGGTTTTTCGTACACCGGGGAGCTGTTTTTT
-	once	TRBV2	14	TRBJ2-2	CASSPFRGTGELFF	TGTGCCAGCAGTCCCTTCCGAGGCACCGGGGAGCTGTTTTTT
TRBD2	-	TRBV7-9	18	TRBJ2-3	CASSLTSGGPTRTDTQYF	TGTGCCAGCAGCTTGACTAGCGGGGGGCCGACCAGGACAGATACGCAGTATTTT
TRBD1	-	TRBV28	14	TRBJ1-6	CASRTTGFGSPLHF	TGTGCCAGCAGAACGACAGGGTTCGGGTCACCCCTCCACTTT
-	-	TRBV7-2	14	TRBJ2-2	CASSLLQGTGELFF	TGTGCCAGCAGCTTATTACAGGGCACCGGGGAGCTGTTTTTT
-	-	TRBV6-2/TRBV6-3	15	TRBJ1-1	CASSYGRGADTEAFF	TGTGCCAGCAGTTACGGTCGGGGGGCTGACACTGAAGCTTTCTTT
-	-	TRBV7-2	13	TRBJ2-7	CASSRDTSYEQYF	TGTGCCAGCAGCCGGGACACGTCCTACGAGCAGTACTTC
TRBD1	-	TRBV14	15	TRBJ1-5	CASSQGQGSNQPQHF	TGTGCCAGCAGCCAAGGACAGGGGAGCAATCAGCCCCAGCATTTT
-	-	TRBV28	13	TRBJ2-5	CASKQEGQETQYF	TGTGCCAGCAAACAGGAGGGACAAGAGACCCAGTACTTC
TRBD1	-	TRBV6-5	15	TRBJ1-2	CASSYYTGTGEGYTF	TGTGCCAGCAGTTACTACACCGGGACAGGGGAAGGCTACACCTTC
-	-	TRBV6-5	12	TRBJ1-1	CAAQGFGTEAFF	TGTGCGGCTCAGGGCTTCGGCACTGAAGCTTTCTTT
-	-	TRBV6-2/TRBV6-3	14	TRBJ2-5	CASSPLDFQETQYF	TGTGCCAGCAGTCCCCTGGACTTTCAAGAGACCCAGTACTTC
TRBD1	-	TRBV2	13	TRBJ1-2	CASKDRDDYGYTF	TGTGCCAGCAAGGACAGGGACGACTATGGCTACACCTTC
TRBD2	-	TRBV6-5	16	TRBJ2-1	CASSYSTSGTLSRQFF	TGTGCCAGCAGTTACTCGACTAGCGGGACCCTTTCTAGGCAGTTCTTC
TRBD1	-	TRBV27	15	TRBJ1-2	CASSSGTAKPYGYTF	TGTGCCAGCAGCTCCGGGACAGCTAAACCCTATGGCTACACCTTC
TRBD1	-	TRBV6-5	16	TRBJ1-5	CASSYRTGGAGQPQHF	TGTGCCAGCAGTTATAGGACAGGGGGCGCCGGTCAGCCCCAGCATTTT
-	-	TRBV19	13	TRBJ1-4	CASSMVTYEKLFF	TGTGCCAGTAGTATGGTTACTTATGAAAAACTGTTTTTT
-	-	TRBV24-1	14	TRBJ1-4	CATSDPVSGEKLFF	TGTGCCACCAGTGACCCGGTGAGCGGCGAAAAACTGTTTTTT
-	-	TRBV28	14	TRBJ2-7	CASSFRWQIYEQYF	TGTGCCAGCAGTTTCAGGTGGCAAATCTACGAGCAGTACTTC
-	-	TRBV27	16	TRBJ2-2	CASSFFPSSTSGELFF	TGTGCCAGCAGTTTTTTCCCCTCCTCTACCTCCGGGGAGCTGTTTTTT
TRBD1	-	TRBV23-1	15	TRBJ2-7	CASSHTTGNLSEQYF	TGCGCCAGCAGTCATACGACAGGGAACCTGTCCGAGCAGTACTTC
TRBD2	-	TRBV27	15	TRBJ2-5	CATMEREGFQETQYF	TGTGCCACCATGGAACGGGAGGGCTTCCAAGAGACCCAGTACTTC
-	-	TRBV27	12	TRBJ2-2	CASSQNTGELFF	TGTGCCAGCAGTCAGAACACCGGGGAGCTGTTTTTT
-	-	TRBV2	14	TRBJ1-2	CASRRQDRNYGYTF	TGTGCCAGCAGACGACAGGATCGGAACTATGGCTACACCTTC
-	-	TRBV5-6	17	TRBJ1-6	CASSLAVRSSYNSPLHF	TGTGCCAGCAGCTTGGCTGTAAGGAGCTCCTATAATTCACCCCTCCACTTT
TRBD2	once	TRBV3-1/TRBV3-2	16	TRBJ2-3	CASSLIAGAPTDTQYF	TGTGCCAGCAGCCTCATAGCGGGAGCCCCTACAGATACGCAGTATTTT
-	-	TRBV12-5	14	TRBJ1-1	CASGFGGPGTEAFF	TGTGCTAGTGGTTTCGGGGGGCCGGGCACTGAAGCTTTCTTT
-	-	TRBV7-8	11	TRBJ2-5	CASSSQETQYF	TGTGCCAGCAGCTCACAAGAGACCCAGTACTTC
TRBD1	-	TRBV28	13	TRBJ1-2	CASSSQGVYGYTF	TGTGCCAGCAGCTCCCAGGGGGTCTATGGCTACACCTTC
-	-	TRBV4-1	16	TRBJ2-3	CASSQVAQMVPDTQYF	TGCGCCAGCAGCCAAGTGGCACAGATGGTCCCGGATACGCAGTATTTT
-	-	TRBV6-1	17	TRBJ2-1	CASSGSLWTSLTNEQFF	TGTGCCAGCAGTGGAAGCCTTTGGACTTCTCTCACAAATGAGCAGTTCTTC
TRBD1	-	TRBV27	14	TRBJ1-5	CASSPRGHNQPQHF	TGTGCCAGCAGTCCCAGGGGGCACAATCAGCCCCAGCATTTT
-	-	TRBV5-8	16	TRBJ1-3	CASSLVQGASGNTIYF	TGTGCCAGCAGCTTGGTTCAGGGTGCGTCCGGAAACACCATATATTTT
-	-	TRBV7-9	16	TRBJ1-2	CASSLVPTPTNYGYTF	TGTGCCAGCAGCTTAGTCCCGACACCGACTAACTATGGCTACACCTTC
TRBD1	-	TRBV5-4	14	TRBJ2-1	CASSNRDRGNEQFF	TGTGCCAGCAGCAACCGGGACAGGGGGAATGAGCAGTTCTTC